This record concerns one TCR beta chain sequence. The germline V gene encodes CDR1 SQVTM and CDR2 ANQGSEA. Trimming took off 5 bases at V and 4 bases at J, with 17 bases between the two ends. CDR3 size: 14 residues. Profiling relied on immunoSEQ multiplex PCR, and the TCRdb table lists in-frame clones only, not all of them. The sample lists roughly 30,000 clones; approximately 86% were seen once. The sample comes from a study of blood T cell repertoires in COVID-19. The rearrangement uses TRBV29-1 and TRBJ1-2; D gene ambiguous. This receptor was taken from a man between 65 and 80 years old with acute or convalescent COVID-19. Source material: peripheral blood. The CDR3 DNA sequence: TGCAGCGTTCCCGACTTTACTGGAGCCTATGGCTACACCTTC. Its protein product is CSVPDFTGAYGYTF.